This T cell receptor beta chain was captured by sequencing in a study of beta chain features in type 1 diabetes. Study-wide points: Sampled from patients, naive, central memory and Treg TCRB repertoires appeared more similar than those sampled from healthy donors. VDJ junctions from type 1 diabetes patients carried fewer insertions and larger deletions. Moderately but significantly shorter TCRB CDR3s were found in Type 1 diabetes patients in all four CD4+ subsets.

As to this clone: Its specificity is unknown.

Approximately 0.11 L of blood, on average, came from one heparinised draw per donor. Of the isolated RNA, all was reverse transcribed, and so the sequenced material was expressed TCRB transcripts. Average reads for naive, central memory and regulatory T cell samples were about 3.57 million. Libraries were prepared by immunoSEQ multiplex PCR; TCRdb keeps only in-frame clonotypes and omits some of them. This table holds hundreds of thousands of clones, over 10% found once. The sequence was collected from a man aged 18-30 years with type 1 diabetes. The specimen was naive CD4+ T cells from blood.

The CDR3 nucleotides read TGTGCCAGCAGCTCCGGGACAGGGCTTGATCAGCCCCAGCATTTT. It yields the protein CASSSGTGLDQPQHF. V is TRBV5-4 and J is TRBJ1-5; 9 bases fit TRBD1. V shed 3 bases, J shed 5 bases, and the junction held 6 bases outside the gene matches. The CDR3 spans 15 residues. Germline assignment: CDR1 SGHNT and CDR2 YYREEE (reference sequence).